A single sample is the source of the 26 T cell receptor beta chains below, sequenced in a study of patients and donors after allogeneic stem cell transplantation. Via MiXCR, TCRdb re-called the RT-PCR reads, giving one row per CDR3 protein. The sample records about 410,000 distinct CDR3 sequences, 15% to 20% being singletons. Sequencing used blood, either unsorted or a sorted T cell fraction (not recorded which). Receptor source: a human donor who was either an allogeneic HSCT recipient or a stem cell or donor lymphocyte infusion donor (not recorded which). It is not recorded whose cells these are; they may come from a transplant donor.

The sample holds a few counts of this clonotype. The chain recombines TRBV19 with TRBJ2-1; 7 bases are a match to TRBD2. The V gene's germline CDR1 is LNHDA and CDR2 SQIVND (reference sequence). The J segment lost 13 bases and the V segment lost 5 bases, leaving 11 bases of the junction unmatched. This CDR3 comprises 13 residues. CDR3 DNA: TGTGCCAGTAGTTTGTGGGAGGGCGTATCTCAGTTCTTC. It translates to CASSLWEGVSQFF. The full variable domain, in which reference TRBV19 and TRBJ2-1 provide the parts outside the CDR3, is DGGITQSPKYLFRKEGQNVTLSCEQNLNHDAMYWYRQDPGQGLRLIYYSQIVNDFQKGDIAEGYSVSREKKESFPLTVTSAQKNPTAFYLCASSLWEGVSQFFGPGTRLTVL.

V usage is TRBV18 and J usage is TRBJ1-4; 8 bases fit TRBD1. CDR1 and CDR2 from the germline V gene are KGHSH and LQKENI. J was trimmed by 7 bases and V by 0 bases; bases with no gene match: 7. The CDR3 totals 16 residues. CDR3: CASSPPCAGGPEKLFF. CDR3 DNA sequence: TGTGCCAGCTCACCACCGTGTGCAGGGGGCCCTGAAAAACTGTTTTTT.

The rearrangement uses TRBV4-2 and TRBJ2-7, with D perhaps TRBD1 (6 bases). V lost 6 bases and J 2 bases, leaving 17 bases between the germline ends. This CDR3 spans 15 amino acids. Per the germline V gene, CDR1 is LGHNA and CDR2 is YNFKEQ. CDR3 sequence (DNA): TGTGCCAGCAGAGGGGAGACCGGGACAACCTACGAGCAGTACTTC. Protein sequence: CASRGETGTTYEQYF.

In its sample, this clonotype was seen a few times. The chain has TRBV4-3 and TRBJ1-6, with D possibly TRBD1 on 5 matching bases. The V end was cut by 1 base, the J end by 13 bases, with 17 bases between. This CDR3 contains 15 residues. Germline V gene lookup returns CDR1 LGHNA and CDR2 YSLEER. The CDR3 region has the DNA TGCGCCAGCAGCCAAGGGAACAGGCTACCTTCCCCCCTCCACTTT. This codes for CASSQGNRLPSPLHF.

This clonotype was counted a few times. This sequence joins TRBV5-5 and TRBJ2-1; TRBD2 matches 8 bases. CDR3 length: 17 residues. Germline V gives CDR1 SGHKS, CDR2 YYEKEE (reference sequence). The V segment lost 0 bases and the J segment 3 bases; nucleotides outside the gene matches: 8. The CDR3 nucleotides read TGTGCCAGCAGCTTGGGCCGGGCGGCGGGAGGCTACAATGAGCAGTTCTTC. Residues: CASSLGRAAGGYNEQFF.

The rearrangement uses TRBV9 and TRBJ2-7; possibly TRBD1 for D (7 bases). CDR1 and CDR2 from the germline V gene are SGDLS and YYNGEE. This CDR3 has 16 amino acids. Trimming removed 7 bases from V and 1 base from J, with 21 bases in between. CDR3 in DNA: TGTGCCAGCCCCTATTCACTCAGGGGGAGGTCCTACGAGCAGTACTTC. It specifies CASPYSLRGRSYEQYF.

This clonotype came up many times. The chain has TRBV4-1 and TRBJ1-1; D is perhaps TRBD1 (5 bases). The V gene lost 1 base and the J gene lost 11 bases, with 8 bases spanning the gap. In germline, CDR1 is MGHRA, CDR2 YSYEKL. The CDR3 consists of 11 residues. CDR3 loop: CASSQAGLAFF. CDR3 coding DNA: TGCGCCAGCAGCCAAGCGGGACTTGCTTTCTTT.

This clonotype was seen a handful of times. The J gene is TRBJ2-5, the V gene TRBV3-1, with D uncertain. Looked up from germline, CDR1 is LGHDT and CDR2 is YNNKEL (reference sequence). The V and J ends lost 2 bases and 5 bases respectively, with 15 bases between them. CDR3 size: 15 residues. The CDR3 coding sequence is TGTGCCAGCAGCCAACAACCGGCTACTGGGGAGACCCAGTACTTC. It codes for CASSQQPATGETQYF.

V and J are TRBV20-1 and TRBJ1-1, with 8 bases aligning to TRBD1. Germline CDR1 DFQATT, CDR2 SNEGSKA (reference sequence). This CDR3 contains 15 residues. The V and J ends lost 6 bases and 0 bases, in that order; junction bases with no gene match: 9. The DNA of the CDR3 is TGCAGTGCGACGCCGAACAGGGGGATGAACACTGAAGCTTTCTTT. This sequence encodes CSATPNRGMNTEAFF.

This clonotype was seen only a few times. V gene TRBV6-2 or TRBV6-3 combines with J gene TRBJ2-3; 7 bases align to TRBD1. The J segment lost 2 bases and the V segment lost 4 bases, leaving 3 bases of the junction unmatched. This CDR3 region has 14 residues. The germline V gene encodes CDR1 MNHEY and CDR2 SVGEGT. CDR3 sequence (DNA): TGTGCCAGCAGTTGGGGACAGAACACAGATACGCAGTATTTT. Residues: CASSWGQNTDTQYF.

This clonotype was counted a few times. CDR3 sequence reads: CASSQMGSSDEQFF. In DNA, the CDR3 is TGTGCCAGCAGTCAGATGGGGTCAAGCGATGAGCAGTTCTTC. The chain employs TRBV6-4 and TRBJ2-1; D unresolved. The CDR3 runs to 14 residues. Germline CDR1 and CDR2: MRHNA and SNTAGT. V was pared by 5 bases and J by 8 bases, with 16 bases between.

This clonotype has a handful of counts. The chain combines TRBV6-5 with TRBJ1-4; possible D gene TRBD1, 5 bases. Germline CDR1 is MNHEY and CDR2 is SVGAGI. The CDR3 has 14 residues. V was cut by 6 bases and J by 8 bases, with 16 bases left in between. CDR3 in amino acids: CASRYTRESEKLFF. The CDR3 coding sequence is TGTGCCAGCAGATACACCAGGGAGAGCGAAAAACTGTTTTTT.

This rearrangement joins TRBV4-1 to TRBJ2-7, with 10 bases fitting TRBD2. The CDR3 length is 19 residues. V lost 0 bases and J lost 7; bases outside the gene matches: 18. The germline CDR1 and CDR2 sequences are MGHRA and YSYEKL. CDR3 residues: CASSQDLASGRGTRGEQYF. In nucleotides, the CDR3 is TGCGCCAGCAGCCAAGATTTAGCTAGCGGGAGAGGGACCAGGGGTGAGCAGTACTTC.

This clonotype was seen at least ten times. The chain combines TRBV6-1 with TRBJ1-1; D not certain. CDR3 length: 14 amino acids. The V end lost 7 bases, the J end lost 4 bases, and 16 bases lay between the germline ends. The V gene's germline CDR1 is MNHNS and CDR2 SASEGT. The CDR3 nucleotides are TGTGCCAGCAATATTCCTACCGAGAGCACTGAAGCTTTCTTT. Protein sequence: CASNIPTESTEAFF.

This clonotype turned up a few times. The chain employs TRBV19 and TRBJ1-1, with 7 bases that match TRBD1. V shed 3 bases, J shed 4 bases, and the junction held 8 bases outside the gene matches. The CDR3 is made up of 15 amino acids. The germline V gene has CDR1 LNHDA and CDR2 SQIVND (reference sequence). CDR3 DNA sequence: TGTGCCAGTAGTATCGTGTTGGGACAGCTCACTGAAGCTTTCTTT. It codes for CASSIVLGQLTEAFF.

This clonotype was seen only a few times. The CDR3 is CASSPDRVSTGELFF. CDR3 sequence (DNA): TGTGCCAGCAGTCCCGACAGGGTTTCTACCGGGGAGCTGTTTTTT. The chain recombines TRBV27 with TRBJ2-2, with 7 nucleotides matching TRBD1. This CDR3 is built from 15 residues. Germline V gives CDR1 MNHEY, CDR2 SMNVEV (reference sequence). With 5 bases clipped from V and 5 bases from J, the junction kept 8 bases outside the gene matches.

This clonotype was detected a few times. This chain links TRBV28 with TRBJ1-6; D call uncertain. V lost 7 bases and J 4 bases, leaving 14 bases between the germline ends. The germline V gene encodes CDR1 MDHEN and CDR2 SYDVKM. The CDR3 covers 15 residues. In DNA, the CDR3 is TGTGCCAGCACCTCCCGCGGTGGTTATAATTCACCCCTCCACTTT. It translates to CASTSRGGYNSPLHF.

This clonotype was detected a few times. The CDR3 nucleotides are TGTGCCAGCAGCTTTCAAATCTTCGAGCAGTACTTC. It translates to CASSFQIFEQYF. J is TRBJ2-7 and V is TRBV7-8; no clear D. V was clipped by 3 bases and J by 6 bases, with 9 bases between them. Germline CDR1 SGHVS, CDR2 FQNEAQ. The CDR3 covers 12 residues.

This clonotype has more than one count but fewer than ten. CDR3 in DNA: TGTGCCTGGAGTGTACGAGGGGTAGTCTTCTACAATGAGCAGTTCTTC. Encoded protein: CAWSVRGVVFYNEQFF. The gene calls are TRBV30 and TRBJ2-1; D possibly matches TRBD1 or TRBD2 (5 bases each). The V gene lost 0 bases and the J gene lost 3 bases, with 15 bases spanning the gap. The CDR3 spans 16 residues. Germline lookup yields CDR1 GTSNPN and CDR2 SVGIG (reference sequence).

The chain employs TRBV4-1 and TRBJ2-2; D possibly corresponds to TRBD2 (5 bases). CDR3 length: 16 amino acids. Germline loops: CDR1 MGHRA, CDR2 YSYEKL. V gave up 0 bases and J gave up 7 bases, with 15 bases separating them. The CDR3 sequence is CASSQEGVLVYGELFF. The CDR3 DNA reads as TGCGCCAGCAGCCAAGAGGGAGTGCTTGTCTACGGGGAGCTGTTTTTT.

CDR3 residues: CASSFRGWGETQYF. The CDR3 DNA reads as TGTGCCAGCAGCTTCAGGGGTTGGGGAGAGACCCAGTACTTC. The chain is built from TRBV7-3 and TRBJ2-5, with D possibly matching TRBD1 (6 bases). This CDR3 is 14 amino acids long. In germline, CDR1 is SGHTA, CDR2 FQGTGA. V was shortened by 3 bases and J by 4 bases, with 12 bases between the two germline ends.

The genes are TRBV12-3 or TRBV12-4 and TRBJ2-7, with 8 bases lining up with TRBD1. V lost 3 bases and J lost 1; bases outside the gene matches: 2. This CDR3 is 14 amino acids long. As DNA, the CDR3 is TGTGCCAGCAGTTTCGACAGGGGTTCCTACGAGCAGTACTTC. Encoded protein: CASSFDRGSYEQYF.

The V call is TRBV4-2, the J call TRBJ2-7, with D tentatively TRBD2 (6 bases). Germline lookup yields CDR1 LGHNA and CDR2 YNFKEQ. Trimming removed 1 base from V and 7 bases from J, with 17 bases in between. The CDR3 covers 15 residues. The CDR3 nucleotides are TGTGCCAGCAGCCAAGCCGGGGGATCCCTAATGGAGCAGTACTTC. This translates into CASSQAGGSLMEQYF.

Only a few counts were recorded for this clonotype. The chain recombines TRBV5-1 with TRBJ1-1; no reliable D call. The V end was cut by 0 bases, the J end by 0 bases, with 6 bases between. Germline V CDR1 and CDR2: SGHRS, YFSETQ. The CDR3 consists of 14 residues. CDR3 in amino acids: CASSLADLNTEAFF. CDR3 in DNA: TGCGCCAGCAGCTTGGCCGACCTGAACACTGAAGCTTTCTTT.

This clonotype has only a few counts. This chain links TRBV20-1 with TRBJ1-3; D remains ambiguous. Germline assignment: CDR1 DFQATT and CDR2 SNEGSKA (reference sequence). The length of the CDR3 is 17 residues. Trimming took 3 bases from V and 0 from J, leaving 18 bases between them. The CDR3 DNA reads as TGCAGTGCTAGGACCCCTACTCCGGGCGACTCTGGAAACACCATATATTTT. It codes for CSARTPTPGDSGNTIYF.

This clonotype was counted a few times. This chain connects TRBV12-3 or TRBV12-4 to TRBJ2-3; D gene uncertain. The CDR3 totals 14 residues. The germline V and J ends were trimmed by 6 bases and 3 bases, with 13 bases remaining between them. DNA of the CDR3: TGTGCCAGCAGCCGCCCGGTCTTTACAGATACGCAGTATTTT. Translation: CASSRPVFTDTQYF.